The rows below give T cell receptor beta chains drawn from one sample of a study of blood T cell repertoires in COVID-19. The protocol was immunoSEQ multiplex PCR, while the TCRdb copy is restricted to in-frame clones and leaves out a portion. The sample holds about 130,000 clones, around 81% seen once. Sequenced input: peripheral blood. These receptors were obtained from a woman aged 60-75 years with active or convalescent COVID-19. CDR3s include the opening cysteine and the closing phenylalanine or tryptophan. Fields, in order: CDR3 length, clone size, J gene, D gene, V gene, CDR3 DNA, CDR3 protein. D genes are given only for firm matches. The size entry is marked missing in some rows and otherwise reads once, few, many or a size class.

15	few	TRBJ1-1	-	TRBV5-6	TGTGCCAGCCGCCGGTGGGGCAGGATGAACACTGAAGCTTTCTTT	CASRRWGRMNTEAFF
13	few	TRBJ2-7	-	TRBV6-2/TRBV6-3	TGTGCCAGCAGTTACGCCAAGCTCTACGAGCAGTACTTC	CASSYAKLYEQYF
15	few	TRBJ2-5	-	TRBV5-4	TGTGCCAGCAGCCCCAAGACCACGTCGCGGGAGACCCAGTACTTC	CASSPKTTSRETQYF
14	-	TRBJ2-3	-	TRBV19	TGTGCCAGTAGTATAGATCGGGGAGGAGATACGCAGTATTTT	CASSIDRGGDTQYF
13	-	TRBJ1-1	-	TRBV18	TGTGCCAGCTCACAGACACCGAACACTGAAGCTTTCTTT	CASSQTPNTEAFF
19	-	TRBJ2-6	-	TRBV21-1	TGTGCCAGCAGCAAAGTTGGAGACTTAAGTTACTCTGGGGCCAACGTCCTGACTTTC	CASSKVGDLSYSGANVLTF
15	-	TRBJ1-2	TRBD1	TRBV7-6	TGTGCCAGCAGCGCCAGACAGGGGGCCGACTATGGCTACACCTTC	CASSARQGADYGYTF
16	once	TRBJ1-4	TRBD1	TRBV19	TGTGCCAGTAGACCGGACATAGGGGGCATAGGTGAAAAACTGTTTTTT	CASRPDIGGIGEKLFF
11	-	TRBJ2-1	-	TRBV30	TGTGCCTGGAGTGCCCGGGATGAGCAGTTCTTC	CAWSARDEQFF
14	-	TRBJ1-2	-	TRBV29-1	TGCAGCGTAGAACCGCAGGGTACTAACTATGGCTACACCTTC	CSVEPQGTNYGYTF
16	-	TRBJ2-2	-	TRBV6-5	TGTGCCAGCAGTTTCACGGACTCCCTAGGTACCGGGGAGCTGTTTTTT	CASSFTDSLGTGELFF
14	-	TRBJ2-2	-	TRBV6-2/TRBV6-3	TGTGCCAGCAGCCCGTCTGTGAACACCGGGGAGCTGTTTTTT	CASSPSVNTGELFF
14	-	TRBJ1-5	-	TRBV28	TGTGCCAGCAGATACCCCGGGGGCAATCAGCCCCAGCATTTT	CASRYPGGNQPQHF
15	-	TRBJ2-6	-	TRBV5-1	TGCGCCAGCAACTTGGACGGCTCTGGGGCCAACGTCCTGACTTTC	CASNLDGSGANVLTF
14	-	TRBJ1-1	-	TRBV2	TGTGCCAGCAGTGTCCCGGGAACGAACACTGAAGCTTTCTTT	CASSVPGTNTEAFF
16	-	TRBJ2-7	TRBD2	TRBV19	TGTGCCAGTAGTGCTACAGTTGGCGGGAGTAACTACGAGCAGTACTTC	CASSATVGGSNYEQYF
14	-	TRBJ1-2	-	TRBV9	TGTGCCAGCAGCGTAGGTCCAGCGTCGTATGGCTACACCTTC	CASSVGPASYGYTF
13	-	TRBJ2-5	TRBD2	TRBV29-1	TGCAGCGTGGAATTAGCGGGGGACCGGTCCCAGTACTTC	CSVELAGDRSQYF
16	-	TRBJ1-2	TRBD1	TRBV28	TGTGCCAGCAGTTCCGGACAGGGAGGCTGGGTGGATGGCTACACCTTC	CASSSGQGGWVDGYTF
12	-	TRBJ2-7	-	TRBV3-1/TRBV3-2	TGTGCCAGCAGCCAAGGCGAAGTCGGGCAGTACTTC	CASSQGEVGQYF
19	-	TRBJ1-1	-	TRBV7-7	TGTGCCAGCAGCTTGGGTGCCTTAGGGGCAGCACAAATGAACACTGAAGCTTTCTTT	CASSLGALGAAQMNTEAFF
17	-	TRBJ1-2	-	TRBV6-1	TGTGCCAGCAGTGAAAGCATCATAGGGGTCCCGGCCGGTGGCTACACCTTC	CASSESIIGVPAGGYTF
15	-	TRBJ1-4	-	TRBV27	TGTGCCAGCAGTTTATCATCACAGGGAAACGAAAAACTGTTTTTT	CASSLSSQGNEKLFF
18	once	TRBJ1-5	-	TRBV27	TGTGCCAGCAGTTTCTCTTCGGGTCCTTCATGGGGCAATCAGCCCCAGCATTTT	CASSFSSGPSWGNQPQHF